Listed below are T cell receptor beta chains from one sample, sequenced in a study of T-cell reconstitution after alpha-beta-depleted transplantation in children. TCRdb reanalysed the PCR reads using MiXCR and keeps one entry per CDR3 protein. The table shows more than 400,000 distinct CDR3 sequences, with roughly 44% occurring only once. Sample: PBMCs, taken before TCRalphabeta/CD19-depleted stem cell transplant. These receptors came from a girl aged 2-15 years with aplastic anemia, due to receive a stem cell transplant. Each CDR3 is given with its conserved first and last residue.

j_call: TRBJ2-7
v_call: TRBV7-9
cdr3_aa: CASRQGQHSYEQYF

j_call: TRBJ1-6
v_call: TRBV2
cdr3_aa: CASSFTGSLHF

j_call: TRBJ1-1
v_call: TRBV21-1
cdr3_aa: CASAYLCKRKVNTEAFF

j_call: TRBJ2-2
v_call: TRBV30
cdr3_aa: CAWSLMGGELFF

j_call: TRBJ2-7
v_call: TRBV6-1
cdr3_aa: CASSESWQGDYEQYF

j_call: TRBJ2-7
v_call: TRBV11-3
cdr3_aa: CASSLGAGSEQYF

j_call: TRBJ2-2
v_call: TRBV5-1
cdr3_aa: CASSLQGTNTGELFF

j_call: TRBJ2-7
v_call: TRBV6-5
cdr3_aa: CASSPPGLGAYEQYF

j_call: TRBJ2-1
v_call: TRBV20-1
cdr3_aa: CSARMGGPSYNEQFF

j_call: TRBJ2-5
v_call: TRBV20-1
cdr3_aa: CSASPAETQYF

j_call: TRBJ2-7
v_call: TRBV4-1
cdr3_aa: CASSPSVSYEQYF

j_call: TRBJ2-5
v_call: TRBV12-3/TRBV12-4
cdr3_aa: CASSHRVQETQYF

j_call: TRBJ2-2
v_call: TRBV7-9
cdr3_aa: CASSGWPRDRVPPRHTGELFF

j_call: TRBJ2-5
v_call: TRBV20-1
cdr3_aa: CSASFAGEETQYF

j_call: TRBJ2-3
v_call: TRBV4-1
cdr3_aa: CASSKVQRENTDTQYF

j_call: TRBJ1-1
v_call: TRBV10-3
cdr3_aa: CAIGGAKNTEAFF

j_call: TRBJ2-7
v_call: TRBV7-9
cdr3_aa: CASAGPTYEQYF

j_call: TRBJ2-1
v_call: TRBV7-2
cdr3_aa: CASSLAAGGDEQFF

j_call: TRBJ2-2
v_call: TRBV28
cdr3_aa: CASSLLGQGSFTGELFF